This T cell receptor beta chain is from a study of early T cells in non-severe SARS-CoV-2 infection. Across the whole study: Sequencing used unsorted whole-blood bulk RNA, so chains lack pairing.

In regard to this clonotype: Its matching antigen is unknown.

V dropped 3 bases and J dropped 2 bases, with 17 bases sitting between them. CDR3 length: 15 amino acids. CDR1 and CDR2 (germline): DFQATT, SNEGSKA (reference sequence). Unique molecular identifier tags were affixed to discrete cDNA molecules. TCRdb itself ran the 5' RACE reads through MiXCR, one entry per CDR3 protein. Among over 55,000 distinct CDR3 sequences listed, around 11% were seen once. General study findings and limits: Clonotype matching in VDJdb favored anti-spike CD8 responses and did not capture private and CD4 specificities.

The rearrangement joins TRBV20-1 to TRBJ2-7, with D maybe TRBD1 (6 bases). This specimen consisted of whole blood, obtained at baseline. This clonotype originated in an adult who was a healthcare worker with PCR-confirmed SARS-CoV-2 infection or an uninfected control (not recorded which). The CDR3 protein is CSASLITGNPYEQYF. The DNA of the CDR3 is TGCAGTGCTAGTCTCATAACAGGGAACCCCTACGAGCAGTACTTC.